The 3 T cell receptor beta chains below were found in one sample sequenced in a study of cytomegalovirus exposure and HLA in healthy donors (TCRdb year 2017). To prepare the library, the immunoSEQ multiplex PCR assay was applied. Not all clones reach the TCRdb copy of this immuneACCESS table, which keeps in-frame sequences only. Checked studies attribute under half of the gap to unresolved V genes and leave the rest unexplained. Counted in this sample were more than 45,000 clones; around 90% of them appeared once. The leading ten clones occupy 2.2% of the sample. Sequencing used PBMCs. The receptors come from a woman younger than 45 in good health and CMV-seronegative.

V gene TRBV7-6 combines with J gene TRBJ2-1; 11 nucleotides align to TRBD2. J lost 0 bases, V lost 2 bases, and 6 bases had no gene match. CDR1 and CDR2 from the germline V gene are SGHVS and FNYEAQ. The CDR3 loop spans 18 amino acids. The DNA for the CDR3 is TGTGCCAGCAGCTTACTAGCGGGAGGCCCCAACTCCTACAATGAGCAGTTCTTC. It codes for CASSLLAGGPNSYNEQFF. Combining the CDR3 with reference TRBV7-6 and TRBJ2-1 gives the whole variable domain GAGVSQSPRYKVTKRGQDVALRCDPISGHVSLYWYRQALGQGPEFLTYFNYEAQQDKSGLPNDRFSAERPEGSISTLTIQRTEQRDSAMYRCASSLLAGGPNSYNEQFFGPGTRLTVL.

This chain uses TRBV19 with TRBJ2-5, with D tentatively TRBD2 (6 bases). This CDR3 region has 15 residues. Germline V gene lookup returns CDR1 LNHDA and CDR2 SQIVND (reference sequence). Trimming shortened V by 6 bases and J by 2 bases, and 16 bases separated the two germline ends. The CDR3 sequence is CASSGHTGEQETQYF. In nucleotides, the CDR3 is TGTGCCAGTAGCGGGCACACGGGGGAACAAGAGACCCAGTACTTC.

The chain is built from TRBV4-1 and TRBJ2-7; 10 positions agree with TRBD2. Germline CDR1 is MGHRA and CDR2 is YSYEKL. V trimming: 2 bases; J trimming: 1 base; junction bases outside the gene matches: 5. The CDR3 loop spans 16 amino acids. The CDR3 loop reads CASSQSLLAGSYEQYF. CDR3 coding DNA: TGCGCCAGCAGCCAATCTCTACTAGCGGGGTCCTACGAGCAGTACTTC.